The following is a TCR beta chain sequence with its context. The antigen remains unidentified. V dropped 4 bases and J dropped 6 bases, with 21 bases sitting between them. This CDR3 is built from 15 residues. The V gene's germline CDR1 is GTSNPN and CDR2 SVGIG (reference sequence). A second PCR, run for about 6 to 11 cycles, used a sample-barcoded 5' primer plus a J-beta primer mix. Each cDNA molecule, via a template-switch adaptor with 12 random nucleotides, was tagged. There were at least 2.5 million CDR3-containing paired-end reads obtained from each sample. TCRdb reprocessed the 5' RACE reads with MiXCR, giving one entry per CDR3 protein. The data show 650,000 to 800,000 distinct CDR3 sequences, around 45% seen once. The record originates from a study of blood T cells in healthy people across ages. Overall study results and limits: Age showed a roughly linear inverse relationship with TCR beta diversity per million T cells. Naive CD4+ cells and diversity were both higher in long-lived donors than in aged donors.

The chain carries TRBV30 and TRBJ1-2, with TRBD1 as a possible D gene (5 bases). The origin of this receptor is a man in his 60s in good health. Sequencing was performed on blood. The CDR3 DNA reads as TGTGCCTGGAACATAGTGGAAGGGGAAATCGATGGCTACACCTTC. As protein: CAWNIVEGEIDGYTF.